This T cell receptor (beta chain) was captured in a study of response to subunit inactivated influenza vaccine. The CDR3 loop spans 15 amino acids. V was pared by 4 bases and J by 0 bases, with 12 bases between. MiXCR, run by TCRdb on the RT-PCR reads, gives a single entry per CDR3 protein. This sample has 150,000 to 200,000 distinct CDR3 sequences; less than 15% occur once, and the top ten carry about 29%. In its sample, this clonotype was seen many times. These data were also filed under a second study, of T cells expressing NK-cell markers. Per that paper: The authors generated TCR beta cDNA through 5'RACE template switching with UMIs. The TCR beta repertoires were obtained from sorted CD3+CD56+NKG2C+, CD3+CD56+NKG2C- and CD3+CD56-NKG2C+ T cells. With respect to HCMV, seven of the eight sequenced donors were seropositive, and one was seronegative. There were a few donors in whom these clonotypes also led the CD3+CD56-NKG2C+ fraction. Clarity on HCMV specificity was lacking for the expanded NKG2C+ T cell clones.

Sequencing used CD8+ T cells sorted from PBMCs, obtained less than 13 days after vaccination. The origin of this receptor is a man between 45 and 60 years old who received an inactivated influenza vaccine. The V gene is TRBV12-3 or TRBV12-4, the J gene TRBJ2-5; no reliable D call. CDR3 sequence (DNA): TGTGCCAGCAGTTCCCAGTCCACGTACCAAGAGACCCAGTACTTC. Translation: CASSSQSTYQETQYF.